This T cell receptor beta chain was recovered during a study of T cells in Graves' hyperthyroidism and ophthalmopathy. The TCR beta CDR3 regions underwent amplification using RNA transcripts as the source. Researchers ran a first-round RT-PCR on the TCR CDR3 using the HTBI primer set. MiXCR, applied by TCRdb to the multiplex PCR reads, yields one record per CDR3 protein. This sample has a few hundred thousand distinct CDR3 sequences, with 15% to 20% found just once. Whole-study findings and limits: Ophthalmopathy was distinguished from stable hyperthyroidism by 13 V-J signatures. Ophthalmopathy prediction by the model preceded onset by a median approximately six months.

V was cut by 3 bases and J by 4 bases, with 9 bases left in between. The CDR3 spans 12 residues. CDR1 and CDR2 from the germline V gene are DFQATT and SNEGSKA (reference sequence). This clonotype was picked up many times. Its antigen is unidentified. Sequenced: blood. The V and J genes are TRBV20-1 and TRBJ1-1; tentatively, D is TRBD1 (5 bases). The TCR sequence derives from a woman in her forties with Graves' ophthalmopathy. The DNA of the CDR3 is TGCAGTGCTAGGGGGGACGGCACTGAAGCTTTCTTT. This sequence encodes CSARGDGTEAFF.